This T cell receptor beta chain is from a study of shared clonotypes between healthy human individuals. Assay used: immunoSEQ multiplex PCR; TCRdb lists only in-frame clones, some missing. This sample carries roughly 2.4 million clones, approximately 96% of them seen once, and the ten largest clones take roughly 0.13%. This clone was found once. The TCR was taken from a man aged 18 to 29 in good health. What was sequenced was naive CD4+ T cells sorted from blood. Subset noted: CD45RA+ positively selected.

The CDR3 region has the DNA TGTGCCAGCAGTGAAGAGAGGGTAGCGGTGAACACTGAAGCTTTCTTT. This sequence encodes CASSEERVAVNTEAFF. V usage is TRBV6-1 and J usage is TRBJ1-1; D gene ambiguous. V dropped 1 base and J dropped 0 bases, with 12 bases sitting between them. CDR3 length equals 16 residues. Germline CDR1 and CDR2: MNHNS and SASEGT.